The clone carrying this T cell receptor beta chain was recorded a few times. Seattle's cohort entered during active infection and was followed longitudinally. These data are taken from a study of blood T cell repertoires in COVID-19. Turning to the study itself: Acute-phase and convalescent COVID-19 samples originated in the United States, Italy and Spain.

Trimming stripped 0 bases from V and 5 bases from J, with 22 bases between. CDR1 is MRHNA and CDR2 is SNTAGT in the germline V gene. The CDR3 extends over 18 amino acids. Authors' data handling: Amplification with reference gene primers provided the estimates of nucleated cell counts. This table comes from immunoSEQ multiplex PCR, and its TCRdb copy is limited to in-frame clones, with some not included. V and J calls and clone size follow that table, whereas D and trimming were derived from the DNA. The profile covers 25,000 to 30,000 clones, with around 85% appearing a single time and more than 25% taken by the ten largest.

V usage is TRBV6-4 and J usage is TRBJ2-5; a weak D match, TRBD1 (6 bases). Source material: peripheral blood. The origin of this receptor is a woman over 75 with COVID-19, enrolled during active disease. The CDR3, as DNA: TGTGCCAGCAGTGACTCAGGACAGATAAACCACCTCTGGGAGACCCAGTACTTC. Its protein product is CASSDSGQINHLWETQYF.